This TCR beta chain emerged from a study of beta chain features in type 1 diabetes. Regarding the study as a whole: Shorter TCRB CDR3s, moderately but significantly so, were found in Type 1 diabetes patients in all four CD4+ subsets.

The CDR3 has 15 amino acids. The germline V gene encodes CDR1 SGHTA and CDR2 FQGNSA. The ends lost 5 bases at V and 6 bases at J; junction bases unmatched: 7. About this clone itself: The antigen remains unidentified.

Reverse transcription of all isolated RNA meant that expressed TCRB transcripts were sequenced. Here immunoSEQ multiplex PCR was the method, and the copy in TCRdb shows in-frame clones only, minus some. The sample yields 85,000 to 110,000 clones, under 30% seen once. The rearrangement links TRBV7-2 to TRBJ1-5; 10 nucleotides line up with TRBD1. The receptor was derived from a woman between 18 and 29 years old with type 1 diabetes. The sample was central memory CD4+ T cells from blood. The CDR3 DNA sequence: TGTGCCAGCAGCCGACAGGGGGCAAGCGGTCAGCCCCAGCATTTT. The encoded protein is CASSRQGASGQPQHF.